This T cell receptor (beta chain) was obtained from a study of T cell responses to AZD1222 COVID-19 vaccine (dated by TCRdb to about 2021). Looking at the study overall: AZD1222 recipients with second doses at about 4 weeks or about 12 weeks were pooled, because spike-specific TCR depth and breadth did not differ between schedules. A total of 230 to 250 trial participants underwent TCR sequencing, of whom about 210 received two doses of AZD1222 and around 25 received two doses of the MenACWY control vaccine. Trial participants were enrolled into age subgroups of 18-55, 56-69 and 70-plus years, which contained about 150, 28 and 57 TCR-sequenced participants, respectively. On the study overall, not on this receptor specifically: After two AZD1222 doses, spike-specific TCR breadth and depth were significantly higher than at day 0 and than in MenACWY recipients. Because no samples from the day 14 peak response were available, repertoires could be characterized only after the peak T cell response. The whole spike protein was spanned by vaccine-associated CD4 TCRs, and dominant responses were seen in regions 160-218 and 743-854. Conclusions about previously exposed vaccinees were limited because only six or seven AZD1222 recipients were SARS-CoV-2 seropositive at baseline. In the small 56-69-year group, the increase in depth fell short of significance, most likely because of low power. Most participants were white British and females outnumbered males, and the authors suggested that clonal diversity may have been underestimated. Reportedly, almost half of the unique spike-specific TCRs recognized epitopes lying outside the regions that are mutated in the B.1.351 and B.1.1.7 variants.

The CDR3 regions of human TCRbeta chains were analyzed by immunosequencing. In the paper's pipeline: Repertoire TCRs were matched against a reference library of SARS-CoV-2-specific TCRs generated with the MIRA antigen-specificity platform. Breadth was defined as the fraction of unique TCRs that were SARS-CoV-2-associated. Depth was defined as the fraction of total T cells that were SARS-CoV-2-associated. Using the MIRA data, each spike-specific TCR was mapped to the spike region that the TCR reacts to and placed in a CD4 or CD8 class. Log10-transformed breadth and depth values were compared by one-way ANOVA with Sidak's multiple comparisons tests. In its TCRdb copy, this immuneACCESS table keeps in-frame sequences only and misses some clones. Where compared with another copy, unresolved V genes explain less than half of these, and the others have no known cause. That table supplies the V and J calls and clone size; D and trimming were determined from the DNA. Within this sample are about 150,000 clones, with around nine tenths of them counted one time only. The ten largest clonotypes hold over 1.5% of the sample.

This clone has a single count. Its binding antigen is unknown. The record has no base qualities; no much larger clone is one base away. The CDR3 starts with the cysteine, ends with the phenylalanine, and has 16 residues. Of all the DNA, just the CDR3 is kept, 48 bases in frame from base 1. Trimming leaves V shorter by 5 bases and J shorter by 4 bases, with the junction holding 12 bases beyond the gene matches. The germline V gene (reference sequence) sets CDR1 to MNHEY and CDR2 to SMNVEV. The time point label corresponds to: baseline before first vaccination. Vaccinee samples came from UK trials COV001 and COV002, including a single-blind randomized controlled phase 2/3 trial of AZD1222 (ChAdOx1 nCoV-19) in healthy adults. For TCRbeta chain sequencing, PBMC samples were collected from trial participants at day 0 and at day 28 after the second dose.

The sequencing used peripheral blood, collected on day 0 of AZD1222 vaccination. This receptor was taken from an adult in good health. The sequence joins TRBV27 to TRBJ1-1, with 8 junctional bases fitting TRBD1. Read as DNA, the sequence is TGTGCCAGCAGTCCTACAGGACAGGGCCGCGCCACTGAAGCTTTCTTT. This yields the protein CASSPTGQGRATEAFF.